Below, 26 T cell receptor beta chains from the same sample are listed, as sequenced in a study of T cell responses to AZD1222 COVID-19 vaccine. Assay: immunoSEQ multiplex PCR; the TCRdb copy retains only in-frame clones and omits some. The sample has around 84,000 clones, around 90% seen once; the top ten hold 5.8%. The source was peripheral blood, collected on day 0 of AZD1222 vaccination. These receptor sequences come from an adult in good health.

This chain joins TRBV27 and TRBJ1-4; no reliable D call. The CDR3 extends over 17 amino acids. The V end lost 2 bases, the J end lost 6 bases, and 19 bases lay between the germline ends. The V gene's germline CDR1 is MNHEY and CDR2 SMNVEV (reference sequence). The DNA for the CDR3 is TGTGCCAGCAGTTTAACTCCGCCCAGGATTAGGGATGAAAAACTGTTTTTT. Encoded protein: CASSLTPPRIRDEKLFF.

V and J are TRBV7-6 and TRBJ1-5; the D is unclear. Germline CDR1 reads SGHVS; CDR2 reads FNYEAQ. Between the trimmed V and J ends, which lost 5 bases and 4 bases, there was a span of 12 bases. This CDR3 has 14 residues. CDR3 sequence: CASSPPGVNQPQHF. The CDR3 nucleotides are TGTGCCAGCAGCCCCCCGGGTGTTAATCAGCCCCAGCATTTT.

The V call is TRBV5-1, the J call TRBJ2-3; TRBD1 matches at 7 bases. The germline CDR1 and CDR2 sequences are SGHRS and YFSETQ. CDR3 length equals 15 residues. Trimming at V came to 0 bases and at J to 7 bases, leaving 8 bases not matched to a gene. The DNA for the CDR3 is TGCGCCAGCAGCTTGGAGGGACAGAGCCGGTATACGCAGTATTTT. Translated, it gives CASSLEGQSRYTQYF.

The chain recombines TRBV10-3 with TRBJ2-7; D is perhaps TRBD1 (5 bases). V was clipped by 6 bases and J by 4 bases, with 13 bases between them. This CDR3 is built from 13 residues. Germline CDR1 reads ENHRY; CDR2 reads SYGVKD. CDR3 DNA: TGTGCCATCAGCCTGGACAAAAGTTACGAGCAGTACTTC. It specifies CAISLDKSYEQYF.

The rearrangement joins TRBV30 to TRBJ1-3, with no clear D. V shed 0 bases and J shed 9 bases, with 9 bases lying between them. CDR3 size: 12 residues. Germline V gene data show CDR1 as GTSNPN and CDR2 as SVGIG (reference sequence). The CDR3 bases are TGTGCCTGGAGTGTACTCGAGAGCACCATATATTTT. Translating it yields CAWSVLESTIYF.

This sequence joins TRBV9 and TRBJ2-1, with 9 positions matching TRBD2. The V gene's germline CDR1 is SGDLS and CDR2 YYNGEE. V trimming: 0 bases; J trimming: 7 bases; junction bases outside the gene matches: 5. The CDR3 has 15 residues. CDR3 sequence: CASSVVAGAWNEQFF. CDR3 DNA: TGTGCCAGCAGCGTAGTAGCGGGAGCGTGGAATGAGCAGTTCTTC.

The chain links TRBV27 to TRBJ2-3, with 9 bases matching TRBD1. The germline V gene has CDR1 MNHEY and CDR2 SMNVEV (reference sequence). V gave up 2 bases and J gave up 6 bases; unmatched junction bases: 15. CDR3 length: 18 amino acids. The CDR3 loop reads CASSLSGRDRDRRDTQYF. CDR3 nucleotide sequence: TGTGCCAGCAGTTTAAGTGGCCGGGACAGGGATCGGCGGGATACGCAGTATTTT.

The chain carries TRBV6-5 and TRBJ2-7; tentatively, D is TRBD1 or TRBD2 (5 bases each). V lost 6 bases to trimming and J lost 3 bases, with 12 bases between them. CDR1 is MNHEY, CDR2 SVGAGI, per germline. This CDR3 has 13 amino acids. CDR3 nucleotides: TGTGCCAGCAGAATGTGGGACCTCTACGAGCAGTACTTC. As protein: CASRMWDLYEQYF.

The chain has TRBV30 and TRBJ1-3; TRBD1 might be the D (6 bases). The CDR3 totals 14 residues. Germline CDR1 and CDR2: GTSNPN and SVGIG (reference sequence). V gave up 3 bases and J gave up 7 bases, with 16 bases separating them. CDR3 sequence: CAWRLGRGTNTIYF. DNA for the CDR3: TGTGCCTGGAGGTTGGGCAGGGGTACCAACACCATATATTTT. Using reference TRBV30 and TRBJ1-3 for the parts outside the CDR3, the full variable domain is SQTIHQWPATLVQPVGSPLSLECTVEGTSNPNLYWYRQAAGRGLQLLFYSVGIGQISSEVPQNLSASRPQDRQFILSSKKLLLSDSGFYLCAWRLGRGTNTIYFGEGSWLTVV.

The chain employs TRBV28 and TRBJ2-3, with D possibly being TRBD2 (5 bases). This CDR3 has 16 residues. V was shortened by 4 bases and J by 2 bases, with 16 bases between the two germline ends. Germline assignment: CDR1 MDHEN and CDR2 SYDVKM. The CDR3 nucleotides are TGTGCCAGCAGTTCCCCCCGGACTGCCTACACAGATACGCAGTATTTT. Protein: CASSSPRTAYTDTQYF.

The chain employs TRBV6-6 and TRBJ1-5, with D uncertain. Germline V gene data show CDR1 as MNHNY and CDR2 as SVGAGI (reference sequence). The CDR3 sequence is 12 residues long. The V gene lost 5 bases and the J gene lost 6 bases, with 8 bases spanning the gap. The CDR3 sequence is CASSATSQPQHF. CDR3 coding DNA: TGTGCCAGCAGTGCCACCAGTCAGCCCCAGCATTTT.

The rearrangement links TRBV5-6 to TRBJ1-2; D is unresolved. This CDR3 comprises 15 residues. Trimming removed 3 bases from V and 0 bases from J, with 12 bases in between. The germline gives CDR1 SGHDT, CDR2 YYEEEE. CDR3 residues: CASSSVWVTNYGYTF. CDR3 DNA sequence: TGTGCCAGCAGCTCGGTCTGGGTTACTAACTATGGCTACACCTTC.

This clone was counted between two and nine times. The DNA for the CDR3 is TGTGCCAGCAGTCTGCCTCCGAGCTCCTACGAGCAGTACTTC. This translates into CASSLPPSSYEQYF. This rearrangement joins TRBV27 to TRBJ2-7; D is undetermined. CDR3 length equals 14 residues. With 5 bases removed from V and 0 bases from J, the gap between germline ends came to 11 bases. CDR1 is MNHEY and CDR2 is SMNVEV in the germline V gene (reference sequence).

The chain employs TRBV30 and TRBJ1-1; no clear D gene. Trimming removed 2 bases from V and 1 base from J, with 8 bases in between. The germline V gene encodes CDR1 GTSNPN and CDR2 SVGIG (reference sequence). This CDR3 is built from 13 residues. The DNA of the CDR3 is TGTGCCTGGAGTTCGCGCGGGAACACTGAAGCTTTCTTT. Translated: CAWSSRGNTEAFF.

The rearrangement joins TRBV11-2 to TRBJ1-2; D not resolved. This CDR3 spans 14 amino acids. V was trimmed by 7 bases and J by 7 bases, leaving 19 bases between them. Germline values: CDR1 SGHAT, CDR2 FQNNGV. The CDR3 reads CASILREGLGGYTF. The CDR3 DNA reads TGTGCCAGCATCCTTAGGGAGGGCTTGGGTGGCTACACCTTC.

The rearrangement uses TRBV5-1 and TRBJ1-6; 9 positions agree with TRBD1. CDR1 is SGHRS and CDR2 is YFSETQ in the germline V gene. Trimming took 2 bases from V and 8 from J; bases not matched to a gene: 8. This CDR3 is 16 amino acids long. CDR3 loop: CASSFETGGSDSPLHF. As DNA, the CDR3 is TGCGCCAGCAGCTTCGAAACAGGGGGCTCAGATTCACCCCTCCACTTT.

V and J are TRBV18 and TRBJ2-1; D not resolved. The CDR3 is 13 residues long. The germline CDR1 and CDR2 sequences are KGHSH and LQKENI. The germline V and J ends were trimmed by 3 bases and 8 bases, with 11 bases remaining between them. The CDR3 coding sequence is TGTGCCAGCTCACCGGGCCTGGAATATGAGCAGTTCTTC. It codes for CASSPGLEYEQFF.

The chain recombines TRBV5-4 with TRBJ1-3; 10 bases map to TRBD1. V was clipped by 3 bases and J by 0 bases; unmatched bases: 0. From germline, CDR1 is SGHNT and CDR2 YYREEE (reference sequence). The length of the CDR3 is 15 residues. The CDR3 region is CASSWTGGSGNTIYF. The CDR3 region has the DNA TGTGCCAGCAGCTGGACAGGGGGCTCTGGAAACACCATATATTTT.

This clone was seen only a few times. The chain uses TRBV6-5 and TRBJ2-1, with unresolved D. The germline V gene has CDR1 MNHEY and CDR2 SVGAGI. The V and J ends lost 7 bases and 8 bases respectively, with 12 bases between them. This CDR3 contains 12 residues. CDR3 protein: CASTATKDEQFF. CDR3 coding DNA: TGTGCCAGCACCGCAACTAAGGATGAGCAGTTCTTC.

The CDR3 DNA reads as TGTGCCAGCAGCGTAGGGGGCAGGACCCAAGAGACCCAGTACTTC. As protein: CASSVGGRTQETQYF. V is TRBV9 and J is TRBJ2-5, with a weak D call TRBD1 (5 bases). The CDR3 consists of 15 residues. CDR1 is SGDLS and CDR2 is YYNGEE in the germline V gene. V gave up 0 bases and J gave up 1 base, with 10 bases separating them.

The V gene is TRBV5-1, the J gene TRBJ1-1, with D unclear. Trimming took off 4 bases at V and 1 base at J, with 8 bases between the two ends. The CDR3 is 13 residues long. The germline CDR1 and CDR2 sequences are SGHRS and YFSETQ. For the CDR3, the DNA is TGCGCCAGCAGCAAGGACGGGAACACTGAAGCTTTCTTT. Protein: CASSKDGNTEAFF.

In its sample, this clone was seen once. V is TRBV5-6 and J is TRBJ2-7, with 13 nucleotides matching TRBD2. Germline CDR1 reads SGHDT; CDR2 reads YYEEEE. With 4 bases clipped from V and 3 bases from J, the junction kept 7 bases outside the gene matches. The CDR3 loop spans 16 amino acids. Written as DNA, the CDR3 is TGTGCCAGCAGCCCCGGGACTAGCGGGAAAGTCTACGAGCAGTACTTC. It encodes CASSPGTSGKVYEQYF.

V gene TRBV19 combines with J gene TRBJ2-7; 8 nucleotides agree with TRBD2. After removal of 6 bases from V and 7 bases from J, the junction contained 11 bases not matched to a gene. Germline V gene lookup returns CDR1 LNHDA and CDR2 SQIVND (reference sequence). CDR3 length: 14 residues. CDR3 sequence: CASSDGTRPLEQYF. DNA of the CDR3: TGTGCCAGTAGCGACGGGACTAGGCCTTTGGAGCAGTACTTC.

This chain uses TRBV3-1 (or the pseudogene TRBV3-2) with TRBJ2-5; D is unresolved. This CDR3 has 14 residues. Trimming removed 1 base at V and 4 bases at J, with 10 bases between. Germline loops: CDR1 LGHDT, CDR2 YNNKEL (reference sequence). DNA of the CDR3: TGTGCCAGCAGCCAAGTTGGTCGGGTAGAGACCCAGTACTTC. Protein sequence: CASSQVGRVETQYF.

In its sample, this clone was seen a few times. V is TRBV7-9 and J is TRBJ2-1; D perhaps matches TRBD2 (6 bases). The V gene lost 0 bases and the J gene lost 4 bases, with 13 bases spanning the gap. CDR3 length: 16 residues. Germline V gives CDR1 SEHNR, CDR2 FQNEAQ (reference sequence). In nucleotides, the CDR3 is TGTGCCAGCAGCTTAGCCTGGAGGGAACCGTACAATGAGCAGTTCTTC. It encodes CASSLAWREPYNEQFF.

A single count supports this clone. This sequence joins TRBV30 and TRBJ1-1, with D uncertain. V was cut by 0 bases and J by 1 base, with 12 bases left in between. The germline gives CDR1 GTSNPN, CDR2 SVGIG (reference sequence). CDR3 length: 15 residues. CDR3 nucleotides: TGTGCCTGGAGTGTAGAGCCAGGATGGAACACTGAAGCTTTCTTT. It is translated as CAWSVEPGWNTEAFF.